Listed here are 28 T cell receptor beta chains from one sample, sequenced in a study of blood T cells in healthy people across ages. Sample-barcoded 5' priming and a J-beta primer mix drove a second PCR of roughly 6 to 12 cycles. TCRdb passed the 5' RACE reads through MiXCR, listing each CDR3 protein once. The sample records hundreds of thousands of distinct CDR3 sequences, around 31% being singletons. The sample consisted of blood. The source of these receptors is a woman at least 80 years old in good health.

Note on this clonotype: An end of the junction does not agree with germline; a read error may underlie this. V is TRBV7-8 and J is TRBJ1-6; TRBD1 might be the D (5 bases). This CDR3 region has 13 residues. Germline CDR1 is SGHVS and CDR2 is FQNEAQ. DNA for the CDR3: TGTGCCGGCAGCCTCCGGGATAGGGGTTCCCTCCACTTT. Encoded protein: CAGSLRDRGSLHF.

The chain uses TRBV6-2 or TRBV6-3 and TRBJ1-1; TRBD1 matches 8 bases. The germline V gene has CDR1 MNHEY and CDR2 SVGEGT. The V gene end was trimmed by 6 bases and the J gene end by 3 bases; junction bases not matched to a gene: 9. There are 15 residues in the CDR3. CDR3 protein: CASRHRGLGHTEAFF. The CDR3, as DNA: TGTGCCAGCAGACACAGGGGGTTAGGACACACTGAAGCTTTCTTT.

Only a few counts were recorded for this clonotype. The gene calls are TRBV12-3 or TRBV12-4 and TRBJ1-1, with TRBD1 identical over 10 bases. This CDR3 comprises 12 residues. V dropped 5 bases and J dropped 10; count of bases not matched to a gene: 4. The CDR3 region has the DNA TGTGCCAGCAGTGACAGGGGGCGAACAGCTTTCTTT. It codes for CASSDRGRTAFF.

This clonotype has a count of ten or more. A single base separates this from a much larger clone, so it may be a read error. The rearrangement uses TRBV29-1 and TRBJ2-7; TRBD2 agrees at 10 bases. This CDR3 comprises 14 residues. Germline CDR1 and CDR2: SQVTM and ANQGSEA. The V and J ends lost 6 bases and 3 bases, in that order; junction bases with no gene match: 8. CDR3 DNA sequence: TGCAGCGTGGTGGCTAGCGGGGGCCTCTACGAGCAGTACTTC. Residues: CSVVASGGLYEQYF.

This clonotype was picked up many times. The chain carries TRBV3-1 and TRBJ2-7; D is ambiguous. Germline assignment: CDR1 LGHDT and CDR2 YNNKEL (reference sequence). This CDR3 region has 11 residues. The V end was cut by 0 bases, the J end by 7 bases, with 4 bases between. CDR3 in DNA: TGTGCCAGCAGCCAAGACCGGGAGCAGTACTTC. This codes for CASSQDREQYF.

This clonotype has a count of ten or more. A single base separates this from a much larger clone, so it may be a read error. The chain links TRBV7-2 to TRBJ2-5; 8 positions match TRBD1. Germline CDR1 SGHTA, CDR2 FQGNSA. V lost 5 bases and J lost 11; bases outside the gene matches: 16. This CDR3 contains 15 residues. CDR3 region: CASSQDRGPNNEQYF. CDR3 bases: TGTGCCAGCAGCCAAGACAGGGGCCCCAACAATGAGCAGTACTTC.

The chain links TRBV5-6 to TRBJ2-7; maybe TRBD2 (5 bases). From germline, CDR1 is SGHDT and CDR2 YYEEEE. CDR3 size: 15 residues. V lost 0 bases, J lost 0 bases, and 10 bases lay in between. DNA for the CDR3: TGTGCCAGCAGCTTGGATCCAGACTACTCCTACGAGCAGTACTTC. Residues: CASSLDPDYSYEQYF.

This clonotype was seen many times. CDR3 loop: CASTRSLAGGGEQYF. DNA of the CDR3: TGTGCCAGCACCCGAAGTCTAGCGGGGGGGGGCGAGCAGTACTTC. V and J are TRBV6-5 and TRBJ2-7; 12 nucleotides match TRBD2. The V gene's germline CDR1 is MNHEY and CDR2 SVGAGI. Losses at the gene ends were 7 bases for V and 6 bases for J; bases not matched to a gene: 10. This CDR3 has 15 amino acids.

This clonotype showed up many times. This rearrangement joins TRBV20-1 to TRBJ2-3; tentative D call: TRBD2 (6 bases). The CDR3 is 14 amino acids. V lost 3 bases, J lost 6 bases, and 16 bases lay in between. Germline CDR1 DFQATT, CDR2 SNEGSKA (reference sequence). The CDR3 loop reads CSASPRGGLDTQYF. The CDR3 coding sequence is TGCAGTGCTAGCCCCCGGGGAGGTTTGGATACGCAGTATTTT.

As for this clonotype: A much larger clone lies a single base off, so this may be a read error. CDR3 sequence reads: CASSWGGGDHNEQYF. The CDR3, as DNA: TGTGCCAGCAGCTGGGGCGGGGGGGACCACAATGAGCAGTACTTC. The V gene is TRBV7-3, the J gene TRBJ2-5; TRBD2 matches at 9 bases. The CDR3 sequence is 15 residues long. From germline, CDR1 is SGHTA and CDR2 FQGTGA. The ends lost 4 bases at V and 11 bases at J; junction bases unmatched: 14.

For this clonotype: One end of the junction is discordant with germline, which a read error may explain. The chain is built from TRBV28 and TRBJ2-7; TRBD1 aligns across 7 bases. The germline V gene has CDR1 MDHEN and CDR2 SYDVKM. The CDR3 is 14 amino acids. CDR3 DNA sequence: TGTGTCAGCAGTTTATGGGGACAGACGGCCGAGCAGTACTTC. Translation: CVSSLWGQTAEQYF.

This clonotype was seen many times. A much larger clone differs from this one at a single base, so this may be a read error. The chain uses TRBV7-2 and TRBJ2-5; TRBD1 matches at 8 bases. Per germline, CDR1 SGHTA and CDR2 FQGNSA. This CDR3 is 14 amino acids long. V gave up 5 bases and J gave up 11 bases; unmatched junction bases: 13. The DNA of the CDR3 is TGTGCCAGCAGCCAGGGACAGGATGGCGGTGAGCAGTACTTC. Translating gives CASSQGQDGGEQYF. Together with reference TRBV7-2 and TRBJ2-5, the CDR3 gives the full variable domain: GAGVSQSPSNKVTEKGKDVELRCDPISGHTALYWYRQSLGQGLEFLIYFQGNSAPDKSGLPSDRFSAERTGGSVSTLTIQRTQQEDSAVYLCASSQGQDGGEQYFGPGTRLLVL.

With respect to this clonotype: A much larger clone lies one base from this, so it may be a read error. The chain employs TRBV30 and TRBJ1-5; 7 bases agree with TRBD1. Per the germline V gene, CDR1 is GTSNPN and CDR2 is SVGIG (reference sequence). The CDR3 sequence is 18 residues long. The CDR3 spells CTWTLGGRGGAGNQPQHF. In nucleotides, the CDR3 is TGTACCTGGACCTTAGGGGGCAGGGGCGGTGCGGGCAATCAGCCCCAGCATTTT.

A note on this clonotype: Being one base from a much bigger clone, this may be a read error. This chain uses TRBV29-1 with TRBJ1-1, with a possible D match to TRBD1 (5 bases). The CDR3 consists of 13 residues. Germline V gives CDR1 SQVTM, CDR2 ANQGSEA. V was pared by 6 bases and J by 2 bases, with 13 bases between. The CDR3 DNA follows: TGCAGCGTAAGACCAGGGATTAACACTGAAGCTTTCTTT. This encodes CSVRPGINTEAFF.

A few counts support this clonotype. V is TRBV20-1 and J is TRBJ2-7, with D perhaps being TRBD1 or TRBD2 (6 bases each). This CDR3 spans 15 amino acids. CDR1 is DFQATT and CDR2 is SNEGSKA in the germline V gene (reference sequence). V was pared by 6 bases and J by 2 bases, with 20 bases between. Here the CDR3 reads CSATAPGATAYEQYF. CDR3 sequence (DNA): TGCAGTGCAACCGCCCCGGGGGCGACGGCCTACGAGCAGTACTTC.

The chain links TRBV12-3 or TRBV12-4 to TRBJ2-1, with 7 nucleotides matching TRBD2. Losses at the gene ends were 1 base for V and 1 base for J; bases not matched to a gene: 10. The CDR3 totals 18 residues. CDR3 DNA: TGTGCCAGCAGTTTAGAGGGAGGGATATCTGGGTCCTACAATGAGCAGTTCTTC. It translates to CASSLEGGISGSYNEQFF.

This clonotype has ten or more counts. The chain couples TRBV5-1 to TRBJ1-4; 12 nucleotides agree with TRBD1. This CDR3 region has 16 residues. The trim removed 7 bases at V and 7 bases at J, leaving 11 bases unmatched. Looked up from germline, CDR1 is SGHRS and CDR2 is YFSETQ. The CDR3 protein is CASRVTPGQGAEKLFF. The DNA of the CDR3 is TGCGCCAGCCGGGTGACCCCGGGACAGGGGGCTGAAAAACTGTTTTTT.

The J gene is TRBJ1-1, the V gene TRBV27; 8 bases are a match to TRBD1. There are 16 residues in the CDR3. The germline gives CDR1 MNHEY, CDR2 SMNVEV (reference sequence). J gave up 0 bases and V 7 bases, and 10 bases lay outside the gene matches. In DNA, the CDR3 is TGTGCCAGCACCGATAGACAGGGGATCATGAACACTGAAGCTTTCTTT. Amino acids: CASTDRQGIMNTEAFF.

This clonotype was counted ten times or more. Written as DNA, the CDR3 is TGTGCCAGCACTGAGTACCGGGGGGGAATCGAGCAGTACTTC. Its translation is CASTEYRGGIEQYF. The chain joins TRBV28 to TRBJ2-5, with 8 bases aligning to TRBD2. The DNA end is more similar to TRBJ2-7, so the J call may be wrong. The CDR3 extends over 14 amino acids. Germline V gives CDR1 MDHEN, CDR2 SYDVKM.

This clonotype was counted once. Being one base from a much bigger clone, this may be a read error. This chain connects TRBV11-2 to TRBJ2-4; weak D call: TRBD2 (5 bases). Germline V CDR1 and CDR2: SGHAT, FQNNGV. CDR3 length equals 12 residues. The CDR3 is CTSSLDIREQYF. CDR3 sequence (DNA): TGTACCAGCAGCTTAGATATAAGGGAGCAGTACTTC.

This clonotype was seen at least ten times. The gene calls are TRBV4-3 and TRBJ1-5; D is undetermined. V was pared by 0 bases and J by 7 bases, with 10 bases between. CDR1 LGHNA and CDR2 YSLEER come from the germline V gene. This CDR3 spans 14 amino acids. The CDR3 spells CASSQDRGGQPQHF. The CDR3 DNA sequence: TGCGCCAGCAGCCAAGATCGGGGTGGGCAGCCCCAGCATTTT.

This clonotype has just a few counts. The chain uses TRBV3-1 and TRBJ1-2; the D is unclear. Germline CDR1 LGHDT, CDR2 YNNKEL (reference sequence). The V end lost 0 bases, the J end lost 6 bases, and 23 bases lay between the germline ends. This CDR3 spans 18 amino acids. CDR3 sequence reads: CASSQDILSGRVTNGYTF. The DNA for the CDR3 is TGTGCCAGCAGCCAAGATATTCTTTCCGGACGGGTTACGAATGGCTACACCTTC.

This rearrangement joins TRBV7-9 to TRBJ1-1; D is possibly TRBD1 (6 bases). The CDR3 has 14 residues. Trimming removed 5 bases at V and 5 bases at J, with 15 bases between. The V gene's germline CDR1 is SEHNR and CDR2 FQNEAQ (reference sequence). The CDR3 here is CASSRQVLGTEAFF. CDR3 DNA sequence: TGTGCCAGCAGCAGACAGGTACTAGGTACTGAAGCTTTCTTT.

V and J are TRBV9 and TRBJ1-5, with D perhaps matching TRBD1 (6 bases). CDR1 and CDR2 (germline): SGDLS, YYNGEE. The V end lost 3 bases, the J end lost 6 bases, and 13 bases lay between the germline ends. The CDR3 contains 14 residues. The CDR3 sequence: CASSAGGGVQPQHF. The CDR3 DNA reads TGTGCCAGCAGCGCCGGAGGGGGAGTTCAGCCCCAGCATTTT.

This clonotype has just a few counts. The J gene is TRBJ2-1, the V gene TRBV20-1, with TRBD2 matching over 8 bases. The CDR3 runs 15 residues. Germline loops: CDR1 DFQATT, CDR2 SNEGSKA (reference sequence). The J segment lost 4 bases and the V segment lost 6 bases, leaving 11 bases of the junction unmatched. CDR3 region: CSASLAGRLYNEQFF. The CDR3 nucleotides read TGCAGTGCATCCTTAGCGGGGCGGTTATACAATGAGCAGTTCTTC.

This clonotype was observed once. The chain recombines TRBV12-3 or TRBV12-4 with TRBJ2-7; D unclear. This CDR3 is 15 amino acids long. V was cut by 6 bases and J by 2 bases, with 17 bases left in between. CDR3 bases: TGTGCCAGCAGCCCCGTCCGCGACAAAACCTACGAGCAGTACTTC. It encodes CASSPVRDKTYEQYF.

This clonotype was counted at least ten times. The genes are TRBV20-1 and TRBJ2-5, with 10 bases identical to TRBD1. The germline CDR1 and CDR2 sequences are DFQATT and SNEGSKA (reference sequence). This CDR3 is 13 amino acids long. Trimming cost V 3 bases and J 5 bases; bases outside gene matches: 3. In nucleotides, the CDR3 is TGCAGTGCTAGGGACAGGGGGACGGAGACCCAGTACTTC. The encoded protein is CSARDRGTETQYF.

The chain has TRBV6-6 and TRBJ2-7; D is undetermined. Germline values: CDR1 MNHNY, CDR2 SVGAGI (reference sequence). This CDR3 has 16 residues. V lost 0 bases, J lost 0 bases, and 12 bases lay in between. CDR3 in DNA: TGTGCCAGCAGTTACTCGACGCCTACCGTCTCCTACGAGCAGTACTTC. This gives the protein CASSYSTPTVSYEQYF.